The clone carrying this TCR beta chain showed up just a few times. The antigen remains undetermined. TCRdb re-called the reads through MiXCR, storing one row per CDR3 protein. Of fewer than 1,000,000 distinct CDR3 sequences listed, approximately 33% were seen once; the top ten hold under 15%. The sample is drawn from a study of T cell repertoires in cytomegalovirus infection. About the research overall: In public TCR beta signatures, there were indications of both CMV infection and matching HLA type.

This CDR3 contains 14 residues. Between the trimmed V and J ends, which lost 0 bases and 4 bases, there was a span of 8 bases. Germline V gene lookup returns CDR1 MGHRA and CDR2 YSYEKL. Regarding the study as a whole: The ex vivo response was dominated by HLA-C-restricted CMV-specific TCR beta clonotypes.

The rearrangement joins TRBV4-1 to TRBJ2-3; D call uncertain. The sequence was obtained from a human donor in good health (CMV status not recorded). Some clones in this sample may be carry-over from other donors' samples. The starting material was cultured CD8+ T cells from PBMCs, obtained from culture after CMV antigen stimulation. CDR3: CASSQDHRPDTQYF. The CDR3, as DNA: TGCGCCAGCAGCCAAGACCATAGACCAGATACGCAGTATTTT.